Below, 3 T cell receptor beta chains from the same sample are listed, as sequenced in a study of blood T cell repertoires in COVID-19. Measured with immunoSEQ multiplex PCR; TCRdb has only the in-frame clones, and not every one. The sample holds 9,500 to 12,000 clones, 70% to 90% seen once. Source material: peripheral blood. These receptors all come from a man younger than 40 with active or convalescent COVID-19.

This chain links TRBV6-5 with TRBJ2-7, with 12 bases identical to TRBD2. This CDR3 contains 15 residues. The germline V gene encodes CDR1 MNHEY and CDR2 SVGAGI. With 5 bases clipped from V and 7 bases from J, the junction kept 9 bases outside the gene matches. The CDR3 nucleotides are TGTGCCAGCAGTAAGTGGACTAGCGGGAAGGAAGAGCAGTACTTC. Encoded protein: CASSKWTSGKEEQYF.

This chain connects TRBV24-1 to TRBJ2-3; D not certain. The CDR3 extends over 15 amino acids. V gave up 5 bases and J gave up 2 bases, with 13 bases separating them. Looked up from germline, CDR1 is KGHDR and CDR2 is SFDVKD. The CDR3 nucleotides read TGTGCCACCAGTGGAACGGTGCCCAACACAGATACGCAGTATTTT. Translating gives CATSGTVPNTDTQYF.

The V and J genes are TRBV6-5 and TRBJ1-2; 8 bases are shared with TRBD1. Per germline, CDR1 MNHEY and CDR2 SVGAGI. Losses at the gene ends were 7 bases for V and 4 bases for J; bases not matched to a gene: 5. The CDR3 consists of 13 residues. CDR3 DNA sequence: TGTGCCAGCACTAGACAGGGGTCCTATGGCTACACCTTC. Translating it yields CASTRQGSYGYTF.